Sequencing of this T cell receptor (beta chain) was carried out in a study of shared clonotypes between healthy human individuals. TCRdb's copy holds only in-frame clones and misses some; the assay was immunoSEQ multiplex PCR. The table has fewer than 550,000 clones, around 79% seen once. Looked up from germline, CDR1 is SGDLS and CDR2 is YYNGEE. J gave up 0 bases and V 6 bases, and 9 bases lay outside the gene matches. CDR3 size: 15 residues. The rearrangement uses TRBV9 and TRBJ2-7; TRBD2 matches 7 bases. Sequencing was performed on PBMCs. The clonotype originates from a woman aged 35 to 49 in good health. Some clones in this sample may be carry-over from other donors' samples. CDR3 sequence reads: CASTPLGGSSYEQYF. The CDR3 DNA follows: TGTGCCAGCACCCCATTGGGGGGGAGCTCCTACGAGCAGTACTTC.